This entry features one T cell receptor beta chain sequence. Its antigen is unknown. No clone much larger than this one lies a single base away; base qualities are absent. The method was 5' RACE. Sequencing instrument: Illumina HiSeq 2500. A second PCR of 7 to 11 cycles was run with a J-beta primer mix and a sample-barcoded 5' primer. Each TCR beta cDNA molecule received a unique molecular identifier from a template-switch 5' adaptor carrying 12 random nucleotides. At least 2.5 million CDR3-containing paired-end reads were obtained from each sample. All of the RNA was converted into first-strand cDNA using the Mint cDNA synthesis kit, with a TRBC-specific oligonucleotide serving as the primer. Following uracil-DNA glycosylase treatment, all cDNA underwent a first 18-cycle PCR with the universal primers M1SS and BC2_uni_R. As for how the authors treated the data: Normalization of each sample was performed by random selection of 1 million high-quality reads, each carrying a distinct molecular identifier. Reads with shared molecular identifiers were discarded instead of being binned into consensus sequences. MiTCR, with a Q25 quality threshold and the strictest error-elimination algorithm, was used for CDR3 identification, clonotype clustering and error correction. A nonparametric unseen species model with Euler transformation was used to estimate a lower bound on total TCR beta diversity. TCRdb ran its own pipeline on the public reads, namely fastp trimming at Q25 and MiXCR clone calling, and kept in-frame beta chains. One record per CDR3 amino acid sequence lists the most common genes and DNA. The V and J calls were determined by TCRdb, not by the authors. The sample records over a million distinct CDR3 sequences, approximately 60% of which are singletons. Over 6.5% of the sample comes from the top ten.

Trimming removed 4 bases from V and 3 bases from J, leaving 21 bases between the germline ends. For CDR1 and CDR2, the germline V gene lists MGHDK and SYGVNS. The CDR3, cysteine through phenylalanine, is 17 amino acids long. The kept DNA is CDR3 alone, 51 bases in frame from the first base. This sample stems from a study of blood T cells in healthy people across ages (dated by TCRdb to between 2015 and 2016). Notes on the research overall: In model experiments, roughly one uniquely barcoded TCR beta cDNA molecule per two T cells was captured by template switching. Age-related changes in TCR beta repertoire diversity were measured in the study by deep sequencing normalized with unique cDNA molecular identifiers. The donors were divided into four age groups: young (average 16 years), middle-aged (roughly 42), aged (about 60) and long-lived (82). To avoid experimental bias, donors of different ages were spread randomly across the sequencing lanes. The study analyzed two additional independent replicas of 1 million unique cDNA reads from the same blood draw for two donors, one aged 18 to 30 and one aged 80 or older. Broad study findings and their caveats: Estimates of total diversity from one million sequenced T cells were regarded as lower bounds and underestimates. Observed TCR beta diversity per million T cells fell roughly linearly with age, and a significant reduction was already apparent by age roughly 40. Because profiling used bulk unsorted PBMCs, naive and antigen-experienced compartments could not be compared conclusively. Because donor CMV infection status was unknown, age-related changes in expanded clonotypes were potentially confounded. A strong correlation was found between observed TCR beta diversity and the percentage of naive T cells measured by flow cytometry. Compared with the aged group, the long-lived group had more naive CD4+ T cells, fewer expanded clones and increased TCR diversity, suggesting age selection.

Donors were 39 systemically healthy Caucasian individuals from Russia aged roughly 6 to 95 years. Each donor gave around 9.5 milliliters of peripheral blood, collected into EDTA-treated Vacutainer tubes. Ficoll-Paque density-gradient centrifugation was used to isolate PBMCs, with at least 6.5 million per sample. Trizol reagent was used to extract total RNA from the PBMCs, yielding at least 5.5 micrograms per sample. Naive CD45RAhigh/CD27high T cell percentages were measured by flow cytometry on a PBMC aliquot from every donor. The sample consisted of blood. The sequence links TRBV25-1 to TRBJ1-2; possibly the D gene is TRBD1, per 5 matching bases. This clonotype was sampled from a young man in good health. The CDR3 reads as follows: CASSAPRGNGRYYGYTF. The DNA sequence is as follows: TGTGCCAGCAGTGCGCCACGGGGGAATGGACGCTACTATGGCTACACCTTC.